The next 25 T cell receptor beta chains were all read from a single sample in a study of human T cells and chemical hapten exposure. As to time point: patch test 1, 2 weeks after DPC sensitization. Sample treatment: therapeutic diphenylcyclopropenone sensitization with weekly scalp DPC. Via MiXCR, TCRdb re-called the RACE reads, giving one row per CDR3 protein. Of approximately 340,000 distinct CDR3 sequences in the sample, about 7% were seen once. The source was whole blood, collected in connection with sensitization to the hapten diphenylcyclopropenone (DPC). Every receptor here comes from a young woman with alopecia areata. Some clones in this sample may be carry-over from other donors' samples.

This clonotype was recorded a few times. This sequence joins TRBV6-1 and TRBJ2-3, with D perhaps TRBD1 (6 bases). Trimming stripped 3 bases from V and 4 bases from J, with 17 bases between. The CDR3 length is 16 residues. The germline CDR1 and CDR2 sequences are MNHNS and SASEGT. This CDR3 reads CASSEEGQGWPDTQYF. The CDR3 nucleotides are TGTGCCAGCAGTGAGGAAGGGCAGGGGTGGCCAGATACGCAGTATTTT.

This clonotype was counted a few times. The J gene is TRBJ1-1, the V gene TRBV3-1, with D possibly TRBD1 on 6 matching bases. CDR1 and CDR2 from the germline V gene are LGHDT and YNNKEL (reference sequence). This CDR3 spans 13 amino acids. V was shortened by 4 bases and J by 3 bases, with 9 bases between the two germline ends. Here the CDR3 DNA reads TGTGCCAGCAGCCCTTGGACAGACACTGAAGCTTTCTTT. The encoded protein is CASSPWTDTEAFF.

This clonotype occurred many times. The chain links TRBV3-1 to TRBJ2-7; 8 positions agree with TRBD2. Germline assignment: CDR1 LGHDT and CDR2 YNNKEL (reference sequence). This CDR3 has 13 residues. Trimming at V came to 7 bases and at J to 2 bases, leaving 4 bases not matched to a gene. DNA for the CDR3: TGTGCCAGCACCCTTAGCGGGGCCTACGAGCAGTACTTC. It specifies CASTLSGAYEQYF.

This clonotype was found many times. This chain links TRBV7-2 with TRBJ1-4; D gene unclear. The V gene lost 3 bases and the J gene lost 4 bases, with 6 bases spanning the gap. From germline, CDR1 is SGHTA and CDR2 FQGNSA. The CDR3 length is 13 residues. CDR3 region: CASSLGLNEKLFF. For the CDR3, the DNA is TGTGCCAGCAGCTTGGGTCTTAATGAAAAACTGTTTTTT.

The chain links TRBV15 to TRBJ2-1; 11 bases line up with TRBD1. The CDR3 runs to 17 residues. Germline values: CDR1 LNHNV, CDR2 YYDKDF (reference sequence). V dropped 2 bases and J dropped 3; count of bases not matched to a gene: 6. The CDR3 reads CATSRPGQGVSYNEQFF. The CDR3 DNA reads TGTGCCACCAGCAGACCGGGACAGGGGGTTAGCTACAATGAGCAGTTCTTC.

This clonotype was recorded at least ten times. The rearrangement links TRBV10-3 to TRBJ1-1, with D unclear. The CDR3 is 17 amino acids. Trimming stripped 0 bases from V and 1 base from J, with 15 bases between. Per germline, CDR1 ENHRY and CDR2 SYGVKD. This CDR3 reads CAISESRTPGRNTEAFF. The CDR3 DNA follows: TGTGCCATCAGTGAGTCCAGGACCCCCGGGCGGAACACTGAAGCTTTCTTT.

This clonotype has ten or more counts. The rearrangement links TRBV6-1 to TRBJ2-6; 7 nucleotides line up with TRBD1. From germline, CDR1 is MNHNS and CDR2 SASEGT. The CDR3 totals 18 residues. With V trimmed by 4 bases and J by 1 base, 10 bases remained unmatched. CDR3 sequence: CASSATGTASSGANVLTF. CDR3 DNA sequence: TGTGCCAGCAGTGCGACCGGGACAGCTTCGTCTGGGGCCAACGTCCTGACTTTC.

This chain uses TRBV6-2 or TRBV6-3 with TRBJ2-5; no reliable D call. The V gene's germline CDR1 is MNHEY and CDR2 SVGEGT. The ends were cut back, 10 bases at V and 0 bases at J, with 6 bases in the middle. There are 11 residues in the CDR3. The CDR3 nucleotides read TGTGCCACCCTAAACCAAGAGACCCAGTACTTC. This sequence encodes CATLNQETQYF.

This clonotype was seen repeatedly, ten times or more. V and J are TRBV4-3 and TRBJ2-3, with D maybe TRBD2 (7 bases). The CDR3 is 20 residues long. Trimming took off 0 bases at V and 3 bases at J, with 25 bases between the two ends. Per germline, CDR1 LGHNA and CDR2 YSLEER. The CDR3 reads CASSQDTPVGGRVWTDTQYF. For the CDR3, the DNA is TGCGCCAGCAGCCAAGATACCCCCGTCGGGGGGCGGGTATGGACAGATACGCAGTATTTT.

This clonotype has only a few counts. The J gene is TRBJ1-1, the V gene TRBV24-1; D is unresolved. The V end was cut by 9 bases, the J end by 7 bases, with 5 bases between. In germline, CDR1 is KGHDR, CDR2 SFDVKD. The CDR3 is made up of 9 amino acids. Written as DNA, the CDR3 is TGTGCCACCGGGGATGAAGCTTTCTTT. Translation gives CATGDEAFF.

The table lists this clonotype with many counts. The chain links TRBV4-1 to TRBJ2-1; 7 positions agree with TRBD2. J gave up 7 bases and V 7 bases, and 7 bases lay outside the gene matches. The length of the CDR3 is 13 residues. The germline gives CDR1 MGHRA, CDR2 YSYEKL. The CDR3: CASTGGGVNEQFF. The CDR3 DNA reads TGCGCCAGCACGGGGGGAGGGGTTAATGAGCAGTTCTTC.

The J gene is TRBJ2-5, the V gene TRBV4-3; 9 bases match TRBD2. Looked up from germline, CDR1 is LGHNA and CDR2 is YSLEER. There are 15 residues in the CDR3. With V trimmed by 0 bases and J by 7 bases, 6 bases remained unmatched. The CDR3 nucleotides are TGCGCCAGCAGCCAAGAACCTAGCGGGGAGGTGACCCAGTACTTC. Its translation: CASSQEPSGEVTQYF.

This rearrangement joins TRBV6-2 or TRBV6-3 to TRBJ2-1; weak D call: TRBD2 (5 bases). The germline V and J ends were trimmed by 7 bases and 4 bases, with 14 bases remaining between them. This CDR3 has 14 residues. The germline gives CDR1 MNHEY, CDR2 SVGEGT. The CDR3 loop is CASKIPGRYNEQFF. Here the CDR3 DNA reads TGTGCCAGCAAAATTCCTGGGAGATACAATGAGCAGTTCTTC.

This clonotype was counted between two and nine times. This chain connects TRBV7-2 to TRBJ1-2; D might be TRBD1 (5 bases). V lost 5 bases and J 5 bases, leaving 18 bases between the germline ends. CDR1 is SGHTA, CDR2 FQGNSA, per germline. This CDR3 is 15 amino acids long. For the CDR3, the DNA is TGTGCCAGCAGCCCCCGTGACGGGGGGTTTTATGGCTACACCTTC. This sequence encodes CASSPRDGGFYGYTF.

This clonotype was seen at least ten times. The CDR3 nucleotides read TGTGCCATCAGGCCAACTCTAAATGAAAAACTGTTTTTT. Its translation is CAIRPTLNEKLFF. The chain has TRBV10-3 and TRBJ1-4, with no clear D. Germline V gene data show CDR1 as ENHRY and CDR2 as SYGVKD. Trimming left V 6 bases short and J 5 bases short, with 10 bases between. The length of the CDR3 is 13 residues.

The CDR3 DNA sequence: TGTGCCAGCAGCTCCCACAAGGGGAGCACTGAAGCTTTCTTT. Translation gives CASSSHKGSTEAFF. The chain has TRBV13 and TRBJ1-1, with D perhaps matching TRBD1 (5 bases). V dropped 4 bases and J dropped 4 bases, with 13 bases sitting between them. From germline, CDR1 is PRHDT and CDR2 FYEKMQ (reference sequence). The CDR3 loop spans 14 amino acids.

This clonotype appeared a few times. The rearrangement joins TRBV6-2 or TRBV6-3 to TRBJ2-5; D is undetermined. This CDR3 is built from 12 residues. Trimming pared 7 bases from V and 5 bases from J, leaving 11 bases between. CDR1 is MNHEY and CDR2 is SVGEGT in the germline V gene. CDR3 amino acids: CASNPGFETQYF. The CDR3 bases are TGTGCCAGCAATCCGGGCTTCGAGACCCAGTACTTC.

This clonotype has just a few counts. This chain links TRBV20-1 with TRBJ2-7; TRBD1 is a possible D gene (6 bases). V lost 7 bases to trimming and J lost 7 bases, with 20 bases between them. This CDR3 contains 13 residues. The germline gives CDR1 DFQATT, CDR2 SNEGSKA (reference sequence). CDR3 coding DNA: TGCAGTGTATCCCCAGGGGTTATACGTGAGCAGTACTTC. It encodes CSVSPGVIREQYF.

This clonotype was observed a handful of times. V gene TRBV19 combines with J gene TRBJ2-3, with D possibly being TRBD1 (6 bases). Germline V CDR1 and CDR2: LNHDA, SQIVND (reference sequence). V dropped 3 bases and J dropped 8 bases, with 18 bases sitting between them. This CDR3 spans 15 amino acids. CDR3 sequence reads: CASSMGRGEQATQYF. CDR3 coding DNA: TGTGCCAGTAGTATGGGCAGGGGCGAGCAGGCTACGCAGTATTTT.

V is TRBV27 and J is TRBJ1-6; the D gene is possibly TRBD1 (6 bases). The CDR3 is 16 amino acids. V lost 4 bases and J lost 4, with 14 bases in between. Germline CDR1 is MNHEY and CDR2 is SMNVEV (reference sequence). The CDR3 DNA sequence: TGTGCCAGCAGTTCTCTGGGCAGGGGATATAATTCACCCCTCCACTTT. Translation gives CASSSLGRGYNSPLHF.

This clonotype was seen many times. This chain links TRBV20-1 with TRBJ2-3; possible D gene TRBD1, 6 bases. The CDR3 is made up of 12 amino acids. V gave up 5 bases and J gave up 4 bases, with 10 bases separating them. The germline V gene has CDR1 DFQATT and CDR2 SNEGSKA (reference sequence). DNA of the CDR3: TGCAGTGCTTCCGCAGGGGCAGATACGCAGTATTTT. It is translated as CSASAGADTQYF.

This clonotype was seen a handful of times. The CDR3 region is CSAVGLAGYRVFF. The CDR3 region has the DNA TGCAGCGCCGTAGGACTAGCGGGATACCGGGTGTTCTTC. The chain has TRBV20-1 and TRBJ2-1; 12 bases are a match to TRBD2. The CDR3 sequence is 13 residues long. The germline V gene has CDR1 DFQATT and CDR2 SNEGSKA (reference sequence).

This clonotype was detected many times. The chain has TRBV7-9 and TRBJ2-2, with TRBD2 identical over 11 bases. The CDR3 loop spans 17 amino acids. Germline V gene sequence: CDR1 SEHNR, CDR2 FQNEAQ (reference sequence). After removal of 4 bases from V and 5 bases from J, the junction contained 9 bases not matched to a gene. The CDR3 coding sequence is TGTGCCAGCAGCTCCATCGCCGGGACTAGCGGAACCGGGGAGCTGTTTTTT. It is translated as CASSSIAGTSGTGELFF. Looking up the rest from reference TRBV7-9 and TRBJ2-2 gives the full variable domain: DTGVSQNPRHKITKRGQNVTFRCDPISEHNRLYWYRQTLGQGPEFLTYFQNEAQLEKSRLLSDRFSAERPKGSFSTLEIQRTEQGDSAMYLCASSSIAGTSGTGELFFGEGSRLTVL.

The chain combines TRBV6-6 with TRBJ1-1; 7 positions agree with TRBD1. After removal of 7 bases from V and 8 bases from J, the junction contained 10 bases not matched to a gene. Germline V gives CDR1 MNHNY, CDR2 SVGAGI (reference sequence). This CDR3 has 13 residues. The DNA for the CDR3 is TGTGCCAGCACCTCGGGTGACAGGGAGGAAGCTTTCTTT. It encodes CASTSGDREEAFF.

This clonotype occurred many times. The chain recombines TRBV5-4 with TRBJ2-1; 9 nucleotides agree with TRBD2. Per germline, CDR1 SGHNT and CDR2 YYREEE (reference sequence). This CDR3 contains 17 residues. The junction had 17 bases not matched to a gene; V was cut back by 4 bases and J by 9 bases. Written as DNA, the CDR3 is TGTGCCAGCAGCGATGGAGCGGGGGGTAATATTGTAAGTGAGCAGTTCTTC. Its protein product is CASSDGAGGNIVSEQFF.